The 19 T cell receptor beta chains below were found in one sample sequenced in a study of blood T cell repertoires in COVID-19. Produced via immunoSEQ multiplex PCR; TCRdb's table is partial and in-frame only. The sample has 200,000 to 250,000 clones; roughly 76% are singletons. Sequencing used peripheral blood. These receptors were taken from a woman aged 80 or older with COVID-19, enrolled during active disease.

This clone was detected a few times. The CDR3 region has the DNA TGTGCCAGCAGCTTAGGCGCAACGAACACTGAAGCTTTCTTT. It is translated as CASSLGATNTEAFF. V and J are TRBV11-3 and TRBJ1-1; D remains unclear. CDR3 length: 14 residues. V was pared by 1 base and J by 1 base, with 7 bases between. CDR1 is SGHNT and CDR2 is YENEEA in the germline V gene.

The V call is TRBV28, the J call TRBJ2-7; possible D gene TRBD2, 5 bases. Germline-derived CDR1 and CDR2 are MDHEN and SYDVKM. CDR3 length equals 11 residues. Trimming took 2 bases from V and 12 from J, leaving 11 bases between them. In nucleotides, the CDR3 is TGTGCCAGCAGTTTAATGGGAGTCTCGTACTTC. The encoded protein is CASSLMGVSYF.

The chain combines TRBV12-3 or TRBV12-4 with TRBJ1-1, with D possibly being TRBD1 (6 bases). V was clipped by 6 bases and J by 6 bases, with 11 bases between them. This CDR3 has 12 residues. The CDR3 is CASSLGTPEAFF. The CDR3 DNA reads TGTGCCAGCAGCCTCGGGACACCTGAAGCTTTCTTT.

This chain uses TRBV5-1 with TRBJ1-2; 8 nucleotides line up with TRBD1. CDR1 and CDR2 from the germline V gene are SGHRS and YFSETQ. The CDR3 extends over 13 amino acids. The junction had 8 bases not matched to a gene; V was cut back by 6 bases and J by 7 bases. The CDR3 coding sequence is TGCGCCAGCACCCCGGCAGGGGGCCTTGGCTACACCTTC. Its protein product is CASTPAGGLGYTF.

This clone was counted a few times. The chain has TRBV5-1 and TRBJ1-2, with a possible D match to TRBD1 (6 bases). V was shortened by 4 bases and J by 3 bases, with 13 bases between the two germline ends. Germline V lookup: CDR1 SGHRS, CDR2 YFSETQ. The CDR3 is made up of 14 amino acids. The CDR3 bases are TGCGCCAGCAGCCTAGGGGGGGTAGACTATGGCTACACCTTC. Its protein product is CASSLGGVDYGYTF. The full variable domain, with the rest looked up from reference TRBV5-1 and TRBJ1-2, is KAGVTQTPRYLIKTRGQQVTLSCSPISGHRSVSWYQQTPGQGLQFLFEYFSETQRNKGNFPGRFSGRQFSNSRSEMNVSTLELGDSALYLCASSLGGVDYGYTFGSGTRLTVV.

The genes are TRBV7-2 and TRBJ1-5; D possibly corresponds to TRBD1 (6 bases). Germline V lookup: CDR1 SGHTA, CDR2 FQGNSA. The CDR3 length is 16 residues. Trimming stripped 0 bases from V and 6 bases from J, with 15 bases between. The CDR3 protein is CASSLAGNSGAQPQHF. CDR3 nucleotides: TGTGCCAGCAGCTTAGCCGGAAACTCAGGGGCTCAGCCCCAGCATTTT.

V and J are TRBV28 and TRBJ1-5; D may be TRBD1 (5 bases). The V and J ends lost 6 bases and 1 base respectively, with 16 bases between them. This CDR3 region has 16 residues. CDR1 MDHEN and CDR2 SYDVKM come from the germline V gene. This CDR3 reads CASSTLSRGSNQPQHF. DNA for the CDR3: TGTGCCAGCAGCACCCTATCTCGGGGGAGCAATCAGCCCCAGCATTTT.

Remarks on this clone: This sample also contains other DNA sequences that code for the same CDR3. This chain joins TRBV6-2 or TRBV6-3 and TRBJ2-5, with 9 bases matching TRBD1. Germline V gene lookup returns CDR1 MNHEY and CDR2 SVGEGT. V was clipped by 0 bases and J by 3 bases; unmatched bases: 2. The CDR3 has 15 residues. The chain's CDR3 is CASSYSGTGKETQYF. The CDR3 nucleotides read TGTGCCAGCAGTTACTCCGGGACAGGGAAAGAGACCCAGTACTTC.

This chain links TRBV7-9 with TRBJ2-5; 7 nucleotides line up with TRBD2. The J segment lost 5 bases and the V segment lost 1 base, leaving 13 bases of the junction unmatched. Germline CDR1 and CDR2: SEHNR and FQNEAQ (reference sequence). The CDR3 length is 17 residues. The CDR3 DNA reads as TGTGCCAGCAGCTTAGGGGTGACTAGCCCGGAATCGGAGACCCAGTACTTC. Its translation: CASSLGVTSPESETQYF.

This clone occurred once. The J gene is TRBJ1-1, the V gene TRBV11-2; 7 bases line up with TRBD1. The CDR3 runs 12 residues. CDR1 is SGHAT and CDR2 is FQNNGV in the germline V gene. The V and J ends lost 5 bases and 12 bases, in that order; junction bases with no gene match: 9. CDR3 bases: TGTGCCAGCAGCACTAAGGGGGCTGGGACTTTCTTT. Protein: CASSTKGAGTFF.

The CDR3 nucleotides are TGTGCCAGCATCAGCGGGAGGGGGAGCACAGATACGCAGTATTTT. It yields the protein CASISGRGSTDTQYF. The chain links TRBV5-4 to TRBJ2-3; 10 bases are shared with TRBD2. The ends lost 6 bases at V and 0 bases at J; junction bases unmatched: 4. This CDR3 has 15 residues. Germline assignment: CDR1 SGHNT and CDR2 YYREEE (reference sequence).

V and J are TRBV6-6 and TRBJ1-5; D is ambiguous. CDR3 length: 14 amino acids. The germline V gene has CDR1 MNHNY and CDR2 SVGAGI (reference sequence). Trimming took 3 bases from V and 3 from J, leaving 9 bases between them. Here the CDR3 reads CASSYLAVNQPQHF. CDR3 DNA: TGTGCCAGCAGTTATCTGGCAGTCAATCAGCCCCAGCATTTT.

This chain uses TRBV28 with TRBJ1-6; 9 bases align to TRBD1. From germline, CDR1 is MDHEN and CDR2 SYDVKM. Unmatched junction bases numbered 8, after V lost 5 bases and J lost 9 bases. This CDR3 contains 15 residues. The CDR3 nucleotides read TGTGCCAGCAGTCCCGGGACAGGGCGGAGTTCACCCCTCCACTTT. This encodes CASSPGTGRSSPLHF.

The V gene is TRBV6-2 or TRBV6-3, the J gene TRBJ1-6; 7 bases map to TRBD1. Germline CDR1 and CDR2: MNHEY and SVGEGT. This CDR3 is built from 15 residues. Losses at the gene ends were 2 bases for V and 9 bases for J; bases not matched to a gene: 7. The chain's CDR3 is CASSYPDRMASPLHF. The CDR3 DNA reads TGTGCCAGCAGTTACCCGGACAGGATGGCTTCACCCCTCCACTTT.

The J gene is TRBJ2-1, the V gene TRBV28, with D possibly TRBD1 on 7 matching bases. CDR3 length: 14 residues. Trimming removed 2 bases at V and 7 bases at J, with 12 bases between. Germline CDR1 and CDR2: MDHEN and SYDVKM. As DNA, the CDR3 is TGTGCCAGCAGTTTACAGGGGGGTGGGAATGAGCAGTTCTTC. Its translation: CASSLQGGGNEQFF.

This chain uses TRBV18 with TRBJ1-1; tentatively, D is TRBD1 (5 bases). V shed 6 bases and J shed 2 bases, with 16 bases lying between them. This CDR3 is built from 15 residues. Looked up from germline, CDR1 is KGHSH and CDR2 is LQKENI. The CDR3 region has the DNA TGTGCCAGCTCCCCAGGTTGGGGCGCCAACACTGAAGCTTTCTTT. It specifies CASSPGWGANTEAFF.

On this clone: This CDR3 is also generated by other DNA sequences in the sample. The genes are TRBV11-2 and TRBJ1-1, with D uncertain. Germline V lookup: CDR1 SGHAT, CDR2 FQNNGV. V shed 5 bases and J shed 2 bases, with 9 bases lying between them. The CDR3 sequence is 13 residues long. For the CDR3, the DNA is TGTGCCAGCAGCCTGGGCCATAACACTGAAGCTTTCTTT. It yields the protein CASSLGHNTEAFF.

The V call is TRBV5-4, the J call TRBJ2-4, with 9 nucleotides matching TRBD2. J was trimmed by 8 bases and V by 0 bases; bases with no gene match: 6. CDR3 length: 15 residues. CDR1 and CDR2 (germline): SGHNT, YYREEE (reference sequence). In DNA, the CDR3 is TGTGCCAGCAGCTTGGATAGCGGGAGAAGGGACATTCAGTACTTC. Residues: CASSLDSGRRDIQYF.

The genes are TRBV6-2 or TRBV6-3 and TRBJ2-7, with 10 bases matching TRBD2. Trimming removed 7 bases from V and 4 bases from J; junction bases left unmatched: 7. CDR3 length: 14 residues. Germline CDR1 is MNHEY and CDR2 is SVGEGT. CDR3 protein: CASNPSGSVYEQYF. As DNA, the CDR3 is TGTGCCAGCAACCCTAGCGGGAGTGTATACGAGCAGTACTTC.